The 16 T cell receptor beta chains below come from one sample, sequenced in a study of T cell changes during pregnancy in multiple sclerosis. The table came from immunoSEQ multiplex PCR; TCRdb's copy has only in-frame clones and leaves some out. The repertoire holds some 56,000 clones, with about nine tenths as singletons. This material consisted of CD4+ T cells from peripheral blood mononuclear cells, taken after pregnancy. All receptors come from a female donor with multiple sclerosis, enrolled in a pregnancy study.

The chain recombines TRBV7-8 with TRBJ1-1, with TRBD1 identical over 8 bases. Germline V gene data show CDR1 as SGHVS and CDR2 as FQNEAQ. V was clipped by 1 base and J by 4 bases; unmatched bases: 5. The CDR3 runs to 15 residues. CDR3 in amino acids: CASSLGDRGTTEAFF. For the CDR3, the DNA is TGTGCCAGCAGCTTAGGTGACAGGGGAACCACTGAAGCTTTCTTT.

This chain connects TRBV6-1 to TRBJ2-5, with 12 bases aligning to TRBD2. The CDR3 is 18 residues long. Germline CDR1 MNHNS, CDR2 SASEGT. Losses at the gene ends were 3 bases for V and 2 bases for J; bases not matched to a gene: 10. The CDR3 DNA reads as TGTGCCAGCAGTGAGATAACTAGCGGGGGGCCCTCACAAGAGACCCAGTACTTC. This encodes CASSEITSGGPSQETQYF.

This clone was observed once. The rearrangement joins TRBV7-8 to TRBJ2-7; 10 bases match TRBD1. Germline assignment: CDR1 SGHVS and CDR2 FQNEAQ. Trimming took 1 base from V and 7 from J; bases not matched to a gene: 7. This CDR3 region has 15 residues. This CDR3 reads CASSLGGTGVREQYF. CDR3 in DNA: TGTGCCAGCAGCTTAGGGGGGACAGGGGTTCGGGAGCAGTACTTC.

The CDR3 nucleotides read TGTGCCAGCAGCGTAGACTATGGCTACACCTTC. Translating it yields CASSVDYGYTF. The chain is built from TRBV28 and TRBJ1-2; D unresolved. There are 11 residues in the CDR3. The germline V and J ends were trimmed by 6 bases and 3 bases, with 5 bases remaining between them. Germline values: CDR1 MDHEN, CDR2 SYDVKM.

The chain recombines TRBV7-6 with TRBJ2-7, with 9 bases aligning to TRBD1. CDR3 length equals 15 residues. V trimming: 2 bases; J trimming: 2 bases; junction bases outside the gene matches: 4. The germline V gene has CDR1 SGHVS and CDR2 FNYEAQ. The CDR3 DNA reads as TGTGCCAGCAGCTTACGGGGGACAGGGACCTACGAGCAGTACTTC. This codes for CASSLRGTGTYEQYF.

This chain uses TRBV11-3 with TRBJ2-7, with 7 bases lining up with TRBD1. The CDR3 runs to 13 residues. Germline CDR1 reads SGHNT; CDR2 reads YENEEA. Losses at the gene ends were 8 bases for V and 0 bases for J; bases not matched to a gene: 4. For the CDR3, the DNA is TGTGCCAGCTCCCGGGACAGCTCCTACGAGCAGTACTTC. It codes for CASSRDSSYEQYF.

This clone was seen a few times. The chain joins TRBV30 to TRBJ1-1; TRBD1 aligns across 7 bases. The CDR3 length is 14 residues. J gave up 1 base and V 4 bases, and 6 bases lay outside the gene matches. Germline CDR1 reads GTSNPN; CDR2 reads SVGIG (reference sequence). The CDR3 DNA follows: TGTGCCTGGAATCTTAGGGGGCGGAACACTGAAGCTTTCTTT. Protein product: CAWNLRGRNTEAFF.

V is TRBV7-9 and J is TRBJ1-2; D remains ambiguous. CDR1 SEHNR and CDR2 FQNEAQ come from the germline V gene (reference sequence). Between the trimmed V and J ends, which lost 6 bases and 8 bases, there was a span of 19 bases. CDR3 length: 14 amino acids. As DNA, the CDR3 is TGTGCCAGCAGTCCTAACAAGGAATCGGGAGGCTACACCTTC. It specifies CASSPNKESGGYTF.

V is TRBV7-9 and J is TRBJ1-2; weak D call: TRBD1 (6 bases). CDR1 is SEHNR, CDR2 FQNEAQ, per germline (reference sequence). V shed 6 bases and J shed 4 bases, with 12 bases lying between them. CDR3 length: 13 residues. CDR3 amino acids: CASRQGVVYGYTF. CDR3 nucleotides: TGTGCCAGCAGACAGGGAGTTGTCTATGGCTACACCTTC.

The chain combines TRBV12-5 with TRBJ1-1; 7 positions agree with TRBD1. The V gene's germline CDR1 is LGHNT and CDR2 FRNRAP. The CDR3 is 14 amino acids. Germline trimming cut 5 bases from V and 6 bases from J; bases unmatched to any gene: 9. CDR3 sequence (DNA): TGTGCTAGTGGTCCCGAGGGACAGATGTCTGAAGCTTTCTTT. Encoded protein: CASGPEGQMSEAFF.

This clone appeared a single time. The chain has TRBV5-6 and TRBJ1-6; no clear D gene. Germline-derived CDR1 and CDR2 are SGHDT and YYEEEE. V lost 0 bases and J 10 bases, leaving 14 bases between the germline ends. The CDR3 is 15 residues long. CDR3 in amino acids: CASSLAPGRLSPLHF. The DNA for the CDR3 is TGTGCCAGCAGCTTGGCCCCAGGCAGGCTCTCACCCCTCCACTTT.

In DNA form, the CDR3 reads TGTGCCAGCAGACAGGGGGCGAGGACTGAAGCTTTCTTT. Translating gives CASRQGARTEAFF. V gene TRBV11-2 combines with J gene TRBJ1-1; 9 bases are a match to TRBD1. The V gene end was trimmed by 6 bases and the J gene end by 5 bases; junction bases not matched to a gene: 4. The CDR3 runs to 13 residues. Per the germline V gene, CDR1 is SGHAT and CDR2 is FQNNGV.

This rearrangement joins TRBV23-1 to TRBJ1-5, with TRBD1 matching 9 bases. TRBV23-1 is classed as an ORF, of uncertain function. There are 18 residues in the CDR3. V shed 0 bases, J shed 0 bases, and the junction held 6 bases outside the gene matches. The CDR3 nucleotides read TGCGCCAGCAGTCAATCCGGGACAGGGAGGTATAGCAATCAGCCCCAGCATTTT. It specifies CASSQSGTGRYSNQPQHF.

The genes are TRBV7-2 and TRBJ1-3; possible D gene TRBD1, 6 bases. Trimming took 3 bases from V and 3 from J, leaving 18 bases between them. Germline V lookup: CDR1 SGHTA, CDR2 FQGNSA. The CDR3 has 17 amino acids. The CDR3 region has the DNA TGTGCCAGCAGCTTTAGACAGGCACTCTTAGATGGAAACACCATATATTTT. As protein: CASSFRQALLDGNTIYF.

V usage is TRBV6-5 and J usage is TRBJ1-2; possibly TRBD1 for D (5 bases). The V gene's germline CDR1 is MNHEY and CDR2 SVGAGI. The V end was cut by 6 bases, the J end by 0 bases, with 14 bases between. CDR3 length: 15 amino acids. As DNA, the CDR3 is TGTGCCAGCAGAAGCCCACAGGTCTCTAACTATGGCTACACCTTC. Protein sequence: CASRSPQVSNYGYTF.

The CDR3 DNA follows: TGTGCCAGCAGCCAGGGGCAGGGATCGGAGCAGTACTTC. Translated, it gives CASSQGQGSEQYF. The chain combines TRBV21-1 with TRBJ2-7; the table names TRBD1, a call not compared with the DNA. TRBV21-1 is a documented pseudogene. CDR3 length: 13 residues.